What follows are 7 T cell receptor beta chains derived from one specimen sequenced in a study of early T cells in non-severe SARS-CoV-2 infection (dated by TCRdb to the early 2020s). Library preparation used 5' RACE. Reads for this sample came from a NextSeq 500. TCRdb's own reprocessing of the public reads used fastp at Q25 and MiXCR and kept productive beta chains. Entries that share a CDR3 protein sequence are merged under the most common genes and DNA. The sample table records 98,000 or so distinct CDR3 sequences; about 12% of these occur just once. The top ten hold around 3% of the sample. The sequenced sample was whole blood. The receptors were gathered from an adult who was a healthcare worker with PCR-confirmed SARS-CoV-2 infection or an uninfected control (not recorded which).

The chain uses TRBV12-3 or TRBV12-4 and TRBJ2-7, with D unclear. The CDR3 has 14 residues. V was clipped by 6 bases and J by 1 base, with 13 bases between them. CDR3 residues: CASSLDDMSYEQYF. The CDR3 DNA reads TGTGCCAGCAGCCTAGACGATATGTCCTACGAGCAGTACTTC.

V and J are TRBV5-4 and TRBJ1-3; D is ambiguous. The germline V gene encodes CDR1 SGHNT and CDR2 YYREEE (reference sequence). The CDR3 sequence is 11 residues long. V dropped 5 bases and J dropped 4 bases, with 4 bases sitting between them. The CDR3, as DNA: TGTGCCAGCAGACAAGGAAACACCATATATTTT. Its translation is CASRQGNTIYF.

This clonotype was seen a handful of times. The V and J genes are TRBV20-1 and TRBJ2-1; TRBD2 might be the D (6 bases). V dropped 3 bases and J dropped 3 bases, with 12 bases sitting between them. This CDR3 contains 14 residues. Germline values: CDR1 DFQATT, CDR2 SNEGSKA (reference sequence). Here the CDR3 reads CSARVAEIYNEQFF. The CDR3 DNA reads TGCAGTGCTAGGGTAGCGGAGATCTACAATGAGCAGTTCTTC.

This clonotype has more than one count but fewer than ten. The genes are TRBV2 and TRBJ2-1, with 14 bases aligning to TRBD2. The CDR3 length is 16 residues. J gave up 8 bases and V 9 bases, and 12 bases lay outside the gene matches. Germline V lookup: CDR1 SNHLY, CDR2 FYNNEI. CDR3 amino acids: CASWTSGRSTRDEQFF. For the CDR3, the DNA is TGTGCCAGTTGGACTAGCGGGAGGTCCACGAGAGATGAGCAGTTCTTC.

The DNA of the CDR3 is TGTGCCAGCAGCTTATGGCAGGAGAACACCGGGGAGCTGTTTTTT. Translating gives CASSLWQENTGELFF. V gene TRBV11-2 combines with J gene TRBJ2-2; D ambiguous. V lost 2 bases to trimming and J lost 1 base, with 8 bases between them. Germline-derived CDR1 and CDR2 are SGHAT and FQNNGV. The CDR3 is 15 amino acids.

The chain recombines TRBV6-5 with TRBJ2-3; the D gene is possibly TRBD1 (6 bases). Trimming removed 2 bases from V and 0 bases from J, with 12 bases in between. The CDR3 extends over 16 amino acids. Looked up from germline, CDR1 is MNHEY and CDR2 is SVGAGI. CDR3: CASSYQQGPSTDTQYF. Here the CDR3 DNA reads TGTGCCAGCAGTTACCAACAGGGACCTAGCACAGATACGCAGTATTTT.

V is TRBV9 and J is TRBJ2-7; 9 bases align to TRBD1. CDR1 and CDR2 (germline): SGDLS, YYNGEE. V lost 3 bases and J lost 5; bases outside the gene matches: 9. CDR3 size: 15 residues. CDR3 protein: CASSALADRGNEQYF. CDR3 DNA sequence: TGTGCCAGCAGCGCTCTAGCGGACAGGGGTAACGAGCAGTACTTC. Variable domain in full (rest from reference TRBV9 and TRBJ2-7): DSGVTQTPKHLITATGQRVTLRCSPRSGDLSVYWYQQSLDQGLQFLIQYYNGEERAKGNILERFSAQQFPDLHSELNLSSLELGDSALYFCASSALADRGNEQYFGPGTRLTVT.